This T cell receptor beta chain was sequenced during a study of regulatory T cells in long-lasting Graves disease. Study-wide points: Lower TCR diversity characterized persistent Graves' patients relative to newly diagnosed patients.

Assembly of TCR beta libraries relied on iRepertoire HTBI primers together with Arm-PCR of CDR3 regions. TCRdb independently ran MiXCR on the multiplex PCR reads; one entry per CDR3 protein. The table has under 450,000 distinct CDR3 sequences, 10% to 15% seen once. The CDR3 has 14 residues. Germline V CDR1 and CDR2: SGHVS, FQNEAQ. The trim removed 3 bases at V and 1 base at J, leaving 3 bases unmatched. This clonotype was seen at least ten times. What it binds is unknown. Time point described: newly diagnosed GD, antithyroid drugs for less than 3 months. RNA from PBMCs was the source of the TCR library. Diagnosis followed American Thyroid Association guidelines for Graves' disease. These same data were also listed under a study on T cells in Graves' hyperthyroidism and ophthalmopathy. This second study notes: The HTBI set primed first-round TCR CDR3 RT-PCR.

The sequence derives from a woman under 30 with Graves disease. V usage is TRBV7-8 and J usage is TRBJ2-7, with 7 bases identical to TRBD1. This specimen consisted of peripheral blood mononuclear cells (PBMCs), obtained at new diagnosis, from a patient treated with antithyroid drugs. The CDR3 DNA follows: TGTGCCAGCAGCTTCGGGACAGCTTCCTACGAGCAGTACGTC. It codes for CASSFGTASYEQYV.